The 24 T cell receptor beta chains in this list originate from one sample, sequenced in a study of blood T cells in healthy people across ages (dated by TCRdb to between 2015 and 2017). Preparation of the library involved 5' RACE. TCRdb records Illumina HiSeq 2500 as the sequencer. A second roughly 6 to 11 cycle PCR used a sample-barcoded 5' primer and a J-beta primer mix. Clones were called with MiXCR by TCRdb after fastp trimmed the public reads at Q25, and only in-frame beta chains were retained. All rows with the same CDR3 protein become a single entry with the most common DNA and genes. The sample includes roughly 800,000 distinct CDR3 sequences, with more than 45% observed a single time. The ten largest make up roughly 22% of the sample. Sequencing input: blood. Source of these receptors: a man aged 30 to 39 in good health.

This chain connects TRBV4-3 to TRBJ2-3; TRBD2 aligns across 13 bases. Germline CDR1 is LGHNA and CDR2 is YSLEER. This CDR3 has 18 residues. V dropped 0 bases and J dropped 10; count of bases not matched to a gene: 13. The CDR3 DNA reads TGCGCCAGCAGCCAAGAAGGGGAGTGGACTAGCGGGAGCAGGCCGCAGTATTTT. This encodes CASSQEGEWTSGSRPQYF.

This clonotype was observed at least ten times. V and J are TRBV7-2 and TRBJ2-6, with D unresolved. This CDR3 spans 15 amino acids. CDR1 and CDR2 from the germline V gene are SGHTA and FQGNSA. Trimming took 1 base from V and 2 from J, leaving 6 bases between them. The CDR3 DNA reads TGTGCCAGCAGCTTAGAAGTCGCTGGGGCCAACGTCCTGACTTTC. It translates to CASSLEVAGANVLTF.

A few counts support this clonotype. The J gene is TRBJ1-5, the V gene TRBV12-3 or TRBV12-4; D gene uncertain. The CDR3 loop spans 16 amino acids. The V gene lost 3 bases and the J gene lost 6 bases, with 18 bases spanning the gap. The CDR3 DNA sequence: TGTGCCAGCAGTTTGAACGGGCGAAACGGCGGTCAGCCCCAGCATTTT. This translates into CASSLNGRNGGQPQHF.

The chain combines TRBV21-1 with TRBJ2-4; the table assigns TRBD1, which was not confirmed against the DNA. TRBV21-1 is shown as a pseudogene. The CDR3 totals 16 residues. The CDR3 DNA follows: TGTGCCAGCCCAATGACAGGACCTAAAGCCAAAAACATTCAGTACTTC. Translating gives CASPMTGPKAKNIQYF.

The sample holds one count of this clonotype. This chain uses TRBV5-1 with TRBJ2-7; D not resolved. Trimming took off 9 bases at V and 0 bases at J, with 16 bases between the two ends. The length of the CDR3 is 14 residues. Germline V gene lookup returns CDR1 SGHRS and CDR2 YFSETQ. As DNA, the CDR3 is TGCGCCAACTACGGCGCTAGGAGCTCCTACGAGCAGTACTTC. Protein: CANYGARSSYEQYF.

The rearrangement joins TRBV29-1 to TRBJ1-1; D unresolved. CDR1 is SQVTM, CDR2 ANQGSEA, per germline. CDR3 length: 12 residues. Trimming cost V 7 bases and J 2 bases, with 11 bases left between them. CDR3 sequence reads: CSAWNSNTEAFF. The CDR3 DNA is TGCAGCGCATGGAATTCTAACACTGAAGCTTTCTTT.

This CDR3 is CASSLALRTDTQYF. The DNA for the CDR3 is TGTGCCAGCAGCTTAGCTTTGCGCACAGATACGCAGTATTTT. The genes are TRBV7-6 and TRBJ2-3; D remains unclear. The germline V gene has CDR1 SGHVS and CDR2 FNYEAQ. The germline V and J ends were trimmed by 0 bases and 1 base, with 5 bases remaining between them. The CDR3 extends over 14 amino acids.

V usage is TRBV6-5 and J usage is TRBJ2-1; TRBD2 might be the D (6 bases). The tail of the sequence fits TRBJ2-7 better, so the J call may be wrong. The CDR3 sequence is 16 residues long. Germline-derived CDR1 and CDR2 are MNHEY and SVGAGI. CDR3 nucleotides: TGTGCCAGCAGTCCCCCGGAGGGGAGAATCCACAATGAGCAGTACTTC. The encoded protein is CASSPPEGRIHNEQYF.

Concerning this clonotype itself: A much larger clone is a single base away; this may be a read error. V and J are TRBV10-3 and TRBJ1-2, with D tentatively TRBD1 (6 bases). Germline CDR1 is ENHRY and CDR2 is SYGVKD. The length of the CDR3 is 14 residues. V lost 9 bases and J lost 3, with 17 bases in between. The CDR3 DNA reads TGTGCCATTTCACGGGACACTGGAGACTATGGCTACACCTTC. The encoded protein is CAISRDTGDYGYTF.

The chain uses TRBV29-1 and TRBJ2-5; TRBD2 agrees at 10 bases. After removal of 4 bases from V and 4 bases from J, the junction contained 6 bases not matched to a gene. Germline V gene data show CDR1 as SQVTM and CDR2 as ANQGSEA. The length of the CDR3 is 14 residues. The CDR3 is CSVALAGVGETQYF. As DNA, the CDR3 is TGCAGCGTTGCTCTAGCGGGAGTTGGAGAGACCCAGTACTTC.

The CDR3 is CASGGLLGTDSYEQYF. In nucleotides, the CDR3 is TGTGCCAGCGGGGGACTCCTCGGGACAGACTCCTACGAGCAGTACTTC. The V call is TRBV27, the J call TRBJ2-7; TRBD1 might be the D (7 bases). Germline V lookup: CDR1 MNHEY, CDR2 SMNVEV (reference sequence). V was clipped by 8 bases and J by 0 bases, with 20 bases between them. This CDR3 contains 16 residues.

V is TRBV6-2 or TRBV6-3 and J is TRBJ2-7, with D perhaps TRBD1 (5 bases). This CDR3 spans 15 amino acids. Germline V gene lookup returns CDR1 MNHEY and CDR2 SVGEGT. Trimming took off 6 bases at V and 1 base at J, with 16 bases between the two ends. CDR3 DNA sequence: TGTGCCAGCAGACCCAACGGTGCAGGGTCCTACGAGCAGTACTTC. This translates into CASRPNGAGSYEQYF.

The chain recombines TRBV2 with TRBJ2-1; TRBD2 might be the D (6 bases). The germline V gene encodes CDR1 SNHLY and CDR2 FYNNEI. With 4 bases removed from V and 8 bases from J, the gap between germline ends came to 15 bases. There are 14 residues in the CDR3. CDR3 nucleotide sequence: TGTGCCAGCAGTGTGCGGGGCGGGATGGATGAGCAGTTCTTC. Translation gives CASSVRGGMDEQFF. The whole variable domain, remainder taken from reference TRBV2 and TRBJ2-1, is EPEVTQTPSHQVTQMGQEVILRCVPISNHLYFYWYRQILGQKVEFLVSFYNNEISEKSEIFDDQFSVERPDGSNFTLKIRSTKLEDSAMYFCASSVRGGMDEQFFGPGTRLTVL.

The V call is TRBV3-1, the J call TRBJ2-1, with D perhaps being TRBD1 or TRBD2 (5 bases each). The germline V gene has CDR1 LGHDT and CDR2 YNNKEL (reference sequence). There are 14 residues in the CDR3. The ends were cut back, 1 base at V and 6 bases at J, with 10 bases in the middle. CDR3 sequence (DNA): TGTGCCAGCAGCCAAGCGGGGCCCGGCAATGAGCAGTTCTTC. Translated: CASSQAGPGNEQFF.

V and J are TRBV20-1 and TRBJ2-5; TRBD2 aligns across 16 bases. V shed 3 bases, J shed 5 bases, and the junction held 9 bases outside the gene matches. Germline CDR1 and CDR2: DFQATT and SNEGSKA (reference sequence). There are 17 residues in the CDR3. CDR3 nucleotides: TGCAGTGCTAGCACCGGGACTAGCGGGAGGGCCGGGGAGACCCAGTACTTC. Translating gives CSASTGTSGRAGETQYF.

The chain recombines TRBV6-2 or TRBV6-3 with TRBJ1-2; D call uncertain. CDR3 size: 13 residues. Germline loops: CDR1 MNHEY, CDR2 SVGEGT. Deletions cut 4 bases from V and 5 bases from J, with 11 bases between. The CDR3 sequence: CASSCSPSYGYTF. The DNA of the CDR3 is TGTGCCAGCAGTTGCTCTCCTAGTTATGGCTACACCTTC.

The CDR3 is CASSYLTGGGYTF. The CDR3 coding sequence is TGTGCCAGCAGTTATCTTACAGGGGGAGGCTACACCTTC. The rearrangement joins TRBV6-5 to TRBJ1-2; 8 positions agree with TRBD1. CDR3 size: 13 residues. CDR1 and CDR2 from the germline V gene are MNHEY and SVGAGI. V shed 3 bases and J 8 bases; nucleotides not matched to a gene: 5.

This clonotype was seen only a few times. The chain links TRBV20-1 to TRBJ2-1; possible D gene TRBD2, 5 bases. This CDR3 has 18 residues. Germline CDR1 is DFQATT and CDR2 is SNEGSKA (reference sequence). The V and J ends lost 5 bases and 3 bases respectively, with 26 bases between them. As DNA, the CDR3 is TGCAGTGCTTTGGAGTTTCGAATCGGAGGTTCTCGCTACAATGAGCAGTTCTTC. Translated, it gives CSALEFRIGGSRYNEQFF.

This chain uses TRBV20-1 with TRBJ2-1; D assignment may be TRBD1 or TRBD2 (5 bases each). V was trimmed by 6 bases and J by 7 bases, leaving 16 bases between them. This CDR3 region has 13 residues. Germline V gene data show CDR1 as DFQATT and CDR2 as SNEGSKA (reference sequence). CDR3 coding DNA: TGCAGTGCCCGGGACCCTCGAAGGAATGAGCAGTTCTTC. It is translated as CSARDPRRNEQFF.

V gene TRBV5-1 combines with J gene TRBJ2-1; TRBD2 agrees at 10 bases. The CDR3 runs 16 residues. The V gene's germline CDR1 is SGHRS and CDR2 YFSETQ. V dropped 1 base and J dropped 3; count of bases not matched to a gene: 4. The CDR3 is CASSLPGLAFYNEQFF. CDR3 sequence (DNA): TGCGCCAGCAGCTTGCCGGGACTAGCGTTCTACAATGAGCAGTTCTTC.

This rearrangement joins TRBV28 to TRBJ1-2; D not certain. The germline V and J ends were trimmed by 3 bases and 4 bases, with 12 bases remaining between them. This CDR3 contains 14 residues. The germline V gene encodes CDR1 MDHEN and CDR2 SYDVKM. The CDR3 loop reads CASSLSPGPYGYTF. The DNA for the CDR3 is TGTGCCAGCAGTTTGAGCCCAGGACCCTATGGCTACACCTTC.

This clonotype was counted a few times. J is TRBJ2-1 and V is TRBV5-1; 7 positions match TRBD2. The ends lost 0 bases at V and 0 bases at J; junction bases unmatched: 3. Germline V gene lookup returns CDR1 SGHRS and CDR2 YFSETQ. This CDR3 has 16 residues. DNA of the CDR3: TGCGCCAGCAGCTTGGGAGGCGGGAGCTCCTACAATGAGCAGTTCTTC. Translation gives CASSLGGGSSYNEQFF. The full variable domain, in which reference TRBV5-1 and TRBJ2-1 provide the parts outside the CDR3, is KAGVTQTPRYLIKTRGQQVTLSCSPISGHRSVSWYQQTPGQGLQFLFEYFSETQRNKGNFPGRFSGRQFSNSRSEMNVSTLELGDSALYLCASSLGGGSSYNEQFFGPGTRLTVL.

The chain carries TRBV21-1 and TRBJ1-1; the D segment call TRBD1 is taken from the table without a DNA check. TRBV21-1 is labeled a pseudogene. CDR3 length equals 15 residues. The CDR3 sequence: CASSKVLGQNTEAFF. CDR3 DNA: TGTGCCAGCAGCAAAGTACTGGGACAGAACACTGAAGCTTTCTTT.

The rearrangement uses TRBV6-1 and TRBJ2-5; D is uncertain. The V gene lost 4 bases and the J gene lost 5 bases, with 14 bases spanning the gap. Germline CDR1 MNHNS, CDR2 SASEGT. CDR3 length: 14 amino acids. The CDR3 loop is CASSVSRSVETQYF. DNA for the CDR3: TGTGCCAGCAGTGTTTCCCGGTCAGTCGAGACCCAGTACTTC.